The sequence of this TCR beta chain was determined in a study of T cell changes during pregnancy in multiple sclerosis. V was cut by 4 bases and J by 2 bases, with 15 bases left in between. Germline V CDR1 and CDR2: SGHDT, YYEEEE. The CDR3 sequence is 15 residues long. Sequencing was performed with immunoSEQ multiplex PCR; in TCRdb, only in-frame clones are kept and a portion is missing. The sample has 79,000 or so clones, about nine tenths seen once. The V call is TRBV5-6, the J call TRBJ2-5; TRBD1 is a possible D gene (5 bases). This TCR derives from a female donor with multiple sclerosis, enrolled in a pregnancy study. Sequencing used peripheral blood, obtained before pregnancy. CDR3 nucleotide sequence: TGTGCCAGCAGCATGATAGCACAGGATCAAGAGACCCAGTACTTC. It yields the protein CASSMIAQDQETQYF.